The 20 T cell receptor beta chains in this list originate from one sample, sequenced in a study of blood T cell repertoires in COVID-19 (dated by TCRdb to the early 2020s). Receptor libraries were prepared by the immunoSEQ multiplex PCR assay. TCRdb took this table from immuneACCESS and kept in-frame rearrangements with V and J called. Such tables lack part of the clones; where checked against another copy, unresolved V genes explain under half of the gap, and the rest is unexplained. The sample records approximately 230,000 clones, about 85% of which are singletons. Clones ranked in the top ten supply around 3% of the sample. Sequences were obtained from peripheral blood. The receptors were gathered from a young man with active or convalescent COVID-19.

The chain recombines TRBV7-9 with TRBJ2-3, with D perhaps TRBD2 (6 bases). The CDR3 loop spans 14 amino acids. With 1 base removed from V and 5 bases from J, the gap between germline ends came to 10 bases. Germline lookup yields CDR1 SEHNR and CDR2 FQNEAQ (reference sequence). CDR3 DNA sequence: TGTGCCAGCAGCTTAGGGCGGGGCGGAGATACGCAGTATTTT. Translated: CASSLGRGGDTQYF.

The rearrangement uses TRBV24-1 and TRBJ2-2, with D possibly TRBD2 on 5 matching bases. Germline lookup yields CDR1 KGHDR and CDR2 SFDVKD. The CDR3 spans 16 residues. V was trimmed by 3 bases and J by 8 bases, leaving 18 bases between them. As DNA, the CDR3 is TGTGCCACCAGTGATCCGACGGACTTTCATCGAGGGGAGCTGTTTTTT. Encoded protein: CATSDPTDFHRGELFF.

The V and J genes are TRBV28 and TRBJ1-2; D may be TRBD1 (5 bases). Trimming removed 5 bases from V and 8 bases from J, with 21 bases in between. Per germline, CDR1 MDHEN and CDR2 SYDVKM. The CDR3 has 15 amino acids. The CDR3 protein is CASSRGRLWGRGYTF. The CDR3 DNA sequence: TGTGCCAGCAGTAGGGGAAGGCTCTGGGGTCGAGGCTACACCTTC.

The CDR3 DNA sequence: TGTGCCAGCAGCCCCACCAGTCTAGCGGGACCTCGGGAGACGCAGTATTTT. Translated, it gives CASSPTSLAGPRETQYF. The chain combines TRBV3-1 (or the pseudogene TRBV3-2) with TRBJ2-3, with 9 bases fitting TRBD2. The ends lost 4 bases at V and 9 bases at J; junction bases unmatched: 17. Germline-derived CDR1 and CDR2 are LGHDT and YNNKEL (reference sequence). CDR3 size: 17 residues.

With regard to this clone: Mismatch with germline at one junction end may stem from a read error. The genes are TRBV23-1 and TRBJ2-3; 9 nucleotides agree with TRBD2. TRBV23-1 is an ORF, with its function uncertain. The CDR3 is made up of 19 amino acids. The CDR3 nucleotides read TGCGCCCGCAGTCGGGGGCGGGGGGGAGTTATGTGTAGCACAGATACGCAGTATTTT. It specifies CARSRGRGGVMCSTDTQYF.

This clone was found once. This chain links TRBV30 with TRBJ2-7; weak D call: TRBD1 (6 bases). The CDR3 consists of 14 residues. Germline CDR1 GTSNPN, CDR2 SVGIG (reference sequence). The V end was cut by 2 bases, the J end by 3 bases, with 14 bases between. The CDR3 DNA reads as TGTGCCTGGAGTCCCCAGGGGCTTCTCTACGAGCAGTACTTC. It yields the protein CAWSPQGLLYEQYF.

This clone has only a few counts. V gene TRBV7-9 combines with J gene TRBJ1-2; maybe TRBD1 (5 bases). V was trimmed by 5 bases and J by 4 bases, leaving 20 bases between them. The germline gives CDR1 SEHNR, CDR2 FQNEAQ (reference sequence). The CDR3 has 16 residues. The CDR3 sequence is CASSPKGGASSYGYTF. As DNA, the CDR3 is TGTGCCAGCAGCCCCAAAGGAGGGGCTTCAAGCTATGGCTACACCTTC.

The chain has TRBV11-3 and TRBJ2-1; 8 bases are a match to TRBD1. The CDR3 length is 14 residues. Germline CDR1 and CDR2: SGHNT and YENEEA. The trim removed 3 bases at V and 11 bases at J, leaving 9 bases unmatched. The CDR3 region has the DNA TGTGCCAGCAGCTTTGGGGCAGGGGGCGTAAAGCAGTTCTTC. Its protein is CASSFGAGGVKQFF.

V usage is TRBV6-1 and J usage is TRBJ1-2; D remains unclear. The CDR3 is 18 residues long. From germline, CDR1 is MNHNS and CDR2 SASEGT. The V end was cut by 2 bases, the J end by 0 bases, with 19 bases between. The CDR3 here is CASSEIPGRPDANYGYTF. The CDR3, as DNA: TGTGCCAGCAGTGAAATCCCTGGGAGACCAGATGCTAACTATGGCTACACCTTC.

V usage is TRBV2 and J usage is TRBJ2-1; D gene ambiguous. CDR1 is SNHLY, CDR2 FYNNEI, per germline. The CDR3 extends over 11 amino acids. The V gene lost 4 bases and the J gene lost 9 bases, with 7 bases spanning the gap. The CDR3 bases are TGTGCCAGCAGTGGACTCGTTGAGCAGTTCTTC. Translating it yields CASSGLVEQFF.

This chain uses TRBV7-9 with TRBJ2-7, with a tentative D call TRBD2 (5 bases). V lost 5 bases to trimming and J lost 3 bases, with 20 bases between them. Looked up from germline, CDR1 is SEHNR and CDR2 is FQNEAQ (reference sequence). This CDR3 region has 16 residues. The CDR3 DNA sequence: TGTGCCAGCAGCCCGCATTTCGGGGAGCGAAACTACGAGCAGTACTTC. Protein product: CASSPHFGERNYEQYF.

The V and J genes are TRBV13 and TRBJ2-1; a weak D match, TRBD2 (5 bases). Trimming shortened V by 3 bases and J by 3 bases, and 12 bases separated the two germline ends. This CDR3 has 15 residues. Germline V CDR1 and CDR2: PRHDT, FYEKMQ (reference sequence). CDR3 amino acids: CASSFFRGNYNEQFF. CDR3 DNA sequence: TGTGCCAGCAGCTTTTTCCGGGGTAACTACAATGAGCAGTTCTTC.

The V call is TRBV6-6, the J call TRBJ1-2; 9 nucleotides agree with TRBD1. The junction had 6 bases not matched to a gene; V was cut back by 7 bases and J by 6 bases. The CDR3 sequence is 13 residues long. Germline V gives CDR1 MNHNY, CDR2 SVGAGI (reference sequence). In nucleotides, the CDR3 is TGTGCCAGCAACCCGGGACAGGGAGATGGCTACACCTTC. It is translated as CASNPGQGDGYTF.

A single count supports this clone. The DNA for the CDR3 is TGTGCCAGCAGTCCATGGGGACTAGGGGGGTCCACCGGGGAGCTGTTTTTT. This codes for CASSPWGLGGSTGELFF. The genes are TRBV6-6 and TRBJ2-2; TRBD2 agrees at 8 bases. From germline, CDR1 is MNHNY and CDR2 SVGAGI (reference sequence). Unmatched junction bases numbered 12, after V lost 5 bases and J lost 4 bases. The CDR3 length is 17 residues.

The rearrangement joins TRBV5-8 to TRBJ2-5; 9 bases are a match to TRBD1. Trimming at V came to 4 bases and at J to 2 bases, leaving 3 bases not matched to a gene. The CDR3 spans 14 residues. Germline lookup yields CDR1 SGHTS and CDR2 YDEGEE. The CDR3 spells CASSKGTGQETQYF. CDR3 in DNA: TGTGCCAGCAGCAAAGGGACAGGGCAAGAGACCCAGTACTTC.

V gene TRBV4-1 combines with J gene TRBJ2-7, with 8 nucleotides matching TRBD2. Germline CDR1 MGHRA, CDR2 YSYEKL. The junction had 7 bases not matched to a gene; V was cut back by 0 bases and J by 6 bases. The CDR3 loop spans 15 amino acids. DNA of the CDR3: TGCGCCAGCAGCCAAGAGAGGGTAGCGGGGAGCGAGCAGTACTTC. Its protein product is CASSQERVAGSEQYF.

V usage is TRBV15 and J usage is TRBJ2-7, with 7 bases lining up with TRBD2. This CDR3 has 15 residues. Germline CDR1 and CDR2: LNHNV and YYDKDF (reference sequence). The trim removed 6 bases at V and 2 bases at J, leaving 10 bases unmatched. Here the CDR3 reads CATSRGGAGAYEQYF. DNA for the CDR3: TGTGCCACCAGTAGGGGAGGGGCCGGGGCCTACGAGCAGTACTTC.

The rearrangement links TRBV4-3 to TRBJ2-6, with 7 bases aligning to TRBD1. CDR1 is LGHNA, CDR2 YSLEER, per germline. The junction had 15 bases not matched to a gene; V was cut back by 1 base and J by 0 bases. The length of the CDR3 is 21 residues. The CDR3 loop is CASSQGLGIRDRYSGANVLTF. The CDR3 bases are TGCGCCAGCAGCCAAGGCCTCGGGATAAGGGACAGATACTCTGGGGCCAACGTCCTGACTTTC.

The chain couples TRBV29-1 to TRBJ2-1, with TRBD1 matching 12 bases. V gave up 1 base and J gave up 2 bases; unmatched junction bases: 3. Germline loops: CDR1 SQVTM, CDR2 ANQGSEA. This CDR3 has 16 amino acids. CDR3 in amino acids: CSVEGGTGGAYNEQFF. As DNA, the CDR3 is TGCAGCGTTGAAGGTGGGACAGGGGGCGCCTACAATGAGCAGTTCTTC.

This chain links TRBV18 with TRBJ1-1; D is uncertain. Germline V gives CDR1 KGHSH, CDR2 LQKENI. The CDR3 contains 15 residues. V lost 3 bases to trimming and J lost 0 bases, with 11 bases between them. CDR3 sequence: CASSPFGPLNTEAFF. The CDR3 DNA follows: TGTGCCAGCTCACCGTTTGGGCCTCTGAACACTGAAGCTTTCTTT.